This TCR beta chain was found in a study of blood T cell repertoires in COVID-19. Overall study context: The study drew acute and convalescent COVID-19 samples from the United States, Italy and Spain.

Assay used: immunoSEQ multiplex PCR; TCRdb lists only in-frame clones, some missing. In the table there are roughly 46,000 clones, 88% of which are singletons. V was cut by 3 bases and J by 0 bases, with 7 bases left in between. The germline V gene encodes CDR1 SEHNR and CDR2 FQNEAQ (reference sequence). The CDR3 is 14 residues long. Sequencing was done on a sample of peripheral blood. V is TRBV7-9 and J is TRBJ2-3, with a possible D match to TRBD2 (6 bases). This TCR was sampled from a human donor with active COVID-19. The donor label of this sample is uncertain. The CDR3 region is CASSFGGSTDTQYF. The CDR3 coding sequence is TGTGCCAGCAGCTTCGGGGGTAGCACAGATACGCAGTATTTT.